A single sample is the source of the 19 T cell receptor beta chains below, sequenced in a study of blood T cell repertoires in COVID-19. Produced via immunoSEQ multiplex PCR; TCRdb's table is partial and in-frame only. The sample comprises about 320,000 clones, 65% to 90% of which are singletons, and just over 7% rests with the top ten. The material sequenced was peripheral blood. These receptor sequences come from a human donor in a cohort sampled during active COVID-19.

CDR3 sequence (DNA): TGTGCCAGCAGCCACTCCGGGACTAGCGGGGGGACCACAGATACGCAGTATTTT. This encodes CASSHSGTSGGTTDTQYF. The V and J genes are TRBV3-1 (or the pseudogene TRBV3-2) and TRBJ2-3, with TRBD2 identical over 15 bases. Germline V CDR1 and CDR2: LGHDT, YNNKEL (reference sequence). The trim removed 3 bases at V and 2 bases at J, leaving 6 bases unmatched. This CDR3 comprises 18 residues.

The chain employs TRBV4-2 and TRBJ1-6, with 7 bases aligning to TRBD1. V lost 4 bases, J lost 10 bases, and 7 bases stayed unmatched. The CDR3 sequence is 14 residues long. The germline gives CDR1 LGHNA, CDR2 YNFKEQ. Here the CDR3 reads CASSPGTEGSPLHF. The CDR3 coding sequence is TGTGCCAGCAGCCCCGGGACAGAGGGGTCACCCCTCCACTTT.

J is TRBJ1-2 and V is TRBV10-3; no definite D call. Trimming took 0 bases from V and 6 from J, leaving 20 bases between them. The CDR3 is made up of 17 amino acids. CDR1 ENHRY and CDR2 SYGVKD come from the germline V gene. DNA for the CDR3: TGTGCCATCAGTGAGTCTGGAGGAGTTGGATTCTTTGATGGCTACACCTTC. Its protein is CAISESGGVGFFDGYTF.

This chain connects TRBV9 to TRBJ1-4; weak D call: TRBD1 (6 bases). Trimming left V 2 bases short and J 7 bases short, with 9 bases between. The CDR3 loop spans 13 amino acids. Germline V gene sequence: CDR1 SGDLS, CDR2 YYNGEE. CDR3 nucleotide sequence: TGTGCCAGCAGCGTTGGACAGTTTGAAAAACTGTTTTTT. Translating it yields CASSVGQFEKLFF.

This clone was observed once. This chain connects TRBV5-4 to TRBJ2-1; no definite D call. V was trimmed by 5 bases and J by 0 bases, leaving 9 bases between them. This CDR3 has 14 amino acids. Germline V gives CDR1 SGHNT, CDR2 YYREEE (reference sequence). DNA of the CDR3: TGTGCCAGCAGATTAGATAGCTCCTACAATGAGCAGTTCTTC. This encodes CASRLDSSYNEQFF.

This clone has just a few counts. V is TRBV6-5 and J is TRBJ1-1, with TRBD1 matching 7 bases. The CDR3 totals 14 residues. With V trimmed by 7 bases and J by 8 bases, 13 bases remained unmatched. Germline assignment: CDR1 MNHEY and CDR2 SVGAGI. CDR3 nucleotide sequence: TGTGCCAGCACCGATCTAGGACTACAGGGGGAAGCTTTCTTT. It specifies CASTDLGLQGEAFF.

The chain employs TRBV28 and TRBJ1-6; tentative D call: TRBD1 (6 bases). With 4 bases removed from V and 6 bases from J, the gap between germline ends came to 22 bases. The CDR3 spans 18 residues. Germline V gene lookup returns CDR1 MDHEN and CDR2 SYDVKM. The CDR3 region is CASSSPTGSNWGNSPLHF. CDR3 in DNA: TGTGCCAGCAGTTCCCCGACAGGATCAAACTGGGGTAATTCACCCCTCCACTTT.

The rearrangement uses TRBV9 and TRBJ1-2; 11 nucleotides agree with TRBD1. The CDR3 extends over 14 amino acids. The germline V gene encodes CDR1 SGDLS and CDR2 YYNGEE. After removal of 3 bases from V and 8 bases from J, the junction contained 6 bases not matched to a gene. CDR3 sequence: CASSGGQGALGYTF. The CDR3 DNA reads as TGTGCCAGCAGCGGAGGACAGGGGGCGTTGGGCTACACCTTC. The full variable domain, in which reference TRBV9 and TRBJ1-2 provide the parts outside the CDR3, is DSGVTQTPKHLITATGQRVTLRCSPRSGDLSVYWYQQSLDQGLQFLIQYYNGEERAKGNILERFSAQQFPDLHSELNLSSLELGDSALYFCASSGGQGALGYTFGSGTRLTVV.

The V gene is TRBV7-2, the J gene TRBJ1-6, with unresolved D. Trimming took off 4 bases at V and 8 bases at J, with 9 bases between the two ends. This CDR3 contains 13 residues. Germline V CDR1 and CDR2: SGHTA, FQGNSA. The CDR3 bases are TGTGCCAGCAGCTCGGCGCGGGATTCACCCCTCCACTTT. This translates into CASSSARDSPLHF.

This clone was seen a handful of times. This chain uses TRBV20-1 with TRBJ1-2; possible D gene TRBD1, 5 bases. Germline values: CDR1 DFQATT, CDR2 SNEGSKA (reference sequence). The V gene lost 5 bases and the J gene lost 4 bases, with 8 bases spanning the gap. The CDR3 has 11 amino acids. The CDR3 spells CSASDSYGYTF. DNA of the CDR3: TGCAGTGCTTCTGACAGCTATGGCTACACCTTC.

The chain is built from TRBV28 and TRBJ1-2; 7 bases are a match to TRBD1. CDR3 length: 13 amino acids. With V trimmed by 6 bases and J by 8 bases, 9 bases remained unmatched. The germline V gene has CDR1 MDHEN and CDR2 SYDVKM. This chain's CDR3 is CASSPGQREGYTF. The CDR3 DNA reads as TGTGCCAGCAGCCCGGGACAGCGAGAGGGCTACACCTTC.

The J gene is TRBJ1-2, the V gene TRBV10-3, with TRBD1 identical over 12 bases. Trimming took 3 bases from V and 8 from J; bases not matched to a gene: 7. Germline V CDR1 and CDR2: ENHRY, SYGVKD. CDR3 length: 15 amino acids. The CDR3 sequence is CAISDPGQGAEGYTF. The CDR3 nucleotides are TGTGCCATCAGTGATCCGGGACAGGGGGCCGAAGGCTACACCTTC.

The chain carries TRBV5-1 and TRBJ2-3; TRBD2 matches 7 bases. Germline-derived CDR1 and CDR2 are SGHRS and YFSETQ. This CDR3 contains 15 residues. The trim removed 1 base at V and 6 bases at J, leaving 8 bases unmatched. The CDR3 is CASSLQAGESDTQYF. The CDR3 nucleotides are TGCGCCAGCAGCTTGCAGGCGGGGGAGAGCGATACGCAGTATTTT.

This clone was counted once. This rearrangement joins TRBV11-2 to TRBJ2-3; 9 nucleotides agree with TRBD2. There are 18 residues in the CDR3. CDR1 is SGHAT, CDR2 FQNNGV, per germline. With 2 bases clipped from V and 0 bases from J, the junction kept 9 bases outside the gene matches. The CDR3: CASSLKESGGTSTDTQYF. The CDR3 nucleotides read TGTGCCAGCAGCTTAAAAGAGAGCGGGGGGACTAGCACAGATACGCAGTATTTT.

This chain links TRBV20-1 with TRBJ1-2; D unresolved. The CDR3 is made up of 11 amino acids. The V end was cut by 4 bases, the J end by 2 bases, with 5 bases between. The V gene's germline CDR1 is DFQATT and CDR2 SNEGSKA (reference sequence). The CDR3 DNA follows: TGCAGTGCTACCTCGAACTATGGCTACACCTTC. It encodes CSATSNYGYTF.

This clone was seen just once. The chain couples TRBV9 to TRBJ2-6; 12 bases fit TRBD2. Germline loops: CDR1 SGDLS, CDR2 YYNGEE. V was clipped by 4 bases and J by 2 bases; unmatched bases: 16. The length of the CDR3 is 21 residues. The CDR3 nucleotides are TGTGCCAGCAGCCCAAAACCCACGACTAGCGGGGGTGGTACTGGGGCCAACGTCCTGACTTTC. This sequence encodes CASSPKPTTSGGGTGANVLTF.

The V and J genes are TRBV30 and TRBJ1-6; D possibly corresponds to TRBD1 (5 bases). This CDR3 contains 14 residues. Between the trimmed V and J ends, which lost 4 bases and 9 bases, there was a span of 16 bases. Germline values: CDR1 GTSNPN, CDR2 SVGIG (reference sequence). The DNA for the CDR3 is TGTGCCTGGACCGGCCTAGGACATTCTTCACCCCTCCACTTT. The encoded protein is CAWTGLGHSSPLHF.

This chain links TRBV5-4 with TRBJ1-1; TRBD1 is a possible D gene (6 bases). V was pared by 4 bases and J by 5 bases, with 18 bases between. The germline CDR1 and CDR2 sequences are SGHNT and YYREEE (reference sequence). This CDR3 spans 15 amino acids. CDR3 residues: CASSPSSYRVTEAFF. CDR3 bases: TGTGCCAGCAGCCCCTCATCTTACAGGGTTACTGAAGCTTTCTTT.

The chain joins TRBV5-4 to TRBJ1-5; D unresolved. CDR3 length equals 13 residues. In germline, CDR1 is SGHNT, CDR2 YYREEE (reference sequence). Trimming took off 4 bases at V and 5 bases at J, with 10 bases between the two ends. CDR3 DNA sequence: TGTGCCAGCAGCCAATCCGGGGATCAGCCCCAGCATTTT. Amino acid sequence: CASSQSGDQPQHF.